Below are 21 T cell receptor beta chains sequenced from a single sample in a study of CD8+ T cells in alopecia areata. The treatment denotes: oral pan-JAK inhibitor, 5-10 mg twice daily. RNA was isolated and reverse transcribed to cDNA, the sequencing template. Repertoires were generated with immunoSEQ multiplex PCR, while TCRdb's copy carries only in-frame clones and drops some. This table has fewer than 250,000 clones, roughly 60% appearing once. The sequencing used CD4+ T cells sorted from blood, collected at week 24, from a patient treated with tofacitinib. The source of these receptors is a human donor with alopecia areata.

This chain links TRBV2 with TRBJ2-1, with D hard to call. The germline V gene encodes CDR1 SNHLY and CDR2 FYNNEI. The CDR3 has 14 amino acids. Trimming removed 5 bases at V and 8 bases at J, with 16 bases between. The chain's CDR3 is CASSRNPLDHEQFF. DNA for the CDR3: TGTGCCAGCAGTAGGAATCCCCTGGACCATGAGCAGTTCTTC.

On this clone: Different DNA sequences within this sample yield the same CDR3. This rearrangement joins TRBV30 to TRBJ1-2, with D perhaps TRBD1 (5 bases). The CDR3 length is 12 residues. CDR1 and CDR2 from the germline V gene are GTSNPN and SVGIG (reference sequence). Trimming pared 1 base from V and 4 bases from J, leaving 7 bases between. The CDR3 reads CAWSGQGYGYTF. The DNA for the CDR3 is TGTGCCTGGAGTGGGCAGGGCTATGGCTACACCTTC.

The rearrangement joins TRBV30 to TRBJ2-5; TRBD2 aligns across 8 bases. The CDR3 length is 14 residues. The J segment lost 7 bases and the V segment lost 1 base, leaving 8 bases of the junction unmatched. Per the germline V gene, CDR1 is GTSNPN and CDR2 is SVGIG (reference sequence). The CDR3 DNA sequence: TGTGCCTGGAGTGCGTTGACTAGCGAAGCGACCCAGTACTTC. Residues: CAWSALTSEATQYF.

The J gene is TRBJ2-1, the V gene TRBV12-5, with TRBD2 as a possible D gene (7 bases). The CDR3 contains 16 residues. V dropped 4 bases and J dropped 5 bases, with 18 bases sitting between them. Germline lookup yields CDR1 LGHNT and CDR2 FRNRAP. In DNA form, the CDR3 reads TGTGCTAGTGGTTCAACTCGGGGGGCTCTGGACAATGAGCAGTTCTTC. It translates to CASGSTRGALDNEQFF.

The chain links TRBV30 to TRBJ1-1; no clear D. CDR3 length equals 13 residues. The V end lost 0 bases, the J end lost 4 bases, and 9 bases lay between the germline ends. Germline lookup yields CDR1 GTSNPN and CDR2 SVGIG (reference sequence). CDR3 amino acids: CAWSVSSPTEAFF. The CDR3 DNA reads TGTGCCTGGAGTGTATCGTCCCCCACTGAAGCTTTCTTT.

This chain joins TRBV27 and TRBJ1-2; D not resolved. Trimming removed 4 bases at V and 4 bases at J, with 16 bases between. This CDR3 is 15 amino acids long. Germline V lookup: CDR1 MNHEY, CDR2 SMNVEV (reference sequence). The CDR3 region has the DNA TGTGCCAGCAGTTCAAAAGGGCCGCTCGTCTATGGCTACACCTTC. It codes for CASSSKGPLVYGYTF.

The chain joins TRBV4-2 to TRBJ2-7; 13 nucleotides match TRBD2. Per the germline V gene, CDR1 is LGHNA and CDR2 is YNFKEQ. This CDR3 has 15 amino acids. Unmatched junction bases numbered 2, after V lost 4 bases and J lost 2 bases. The chain's CDR3 is CASSLGLAGAYEQYF. DNA for the CDR3: TGTGCCAGCAGCCTTGGACTAGCGGGGGCCTACGAGCAGTACTTC.

Only one count was recorded for this clone. The J gene is TRBJ2-2, the V gene TRBV7-2; TRBD2 is a possible D gene (5 bases). V lost 7 bases and J 4 bases, leaving 16 bases between the germline ends. This CDR3 contains 15 residues. Looked up from germline, CDR1 is SGHTA and CDR2 is FQGNSA. The CDR3 loop reads CASTQRTRTTGELFF. The DNA for the CDR3 is TGTGCCAGCACCCAACGTACTAGGACCACCGGGGAGCTGTTTTTT.

This clone has a single count. The same CDR3 arises from other DNA sequences in this sample as well. The rearrangement uses TRBV30 and TRBJ1-2, with unresolved D. V lost 2 bases and J lost 1, with 5 bases in between. CDR3 size: 12 residues. Per germline, CDR1 GTSNPN and CDR2 SVGIG (reference sequence). CDR3 sequence: CAWSPGNYGYTF. In DNA, the CDR3 is TGTGCCTGGAGTCCGGGTAACTATGGCTACACCTTC.

This chain links TRBV6-5 with TRBJ2-6; D is unresolved. This CDR3 spans 14 amino acids. V lost 6 bases, J lost 0 bases, and 6 bases lay in between. Germline CDR1 and CDR2: MNHEY and SVGAGI. Here the CDR3 DNA reads TGTGCCAGCAGCTTCCGCTCTGGGGCCAACGTCCTGACTTTC. It specifies CASSFRSGANVLTF.

This clone was observed once. The genes are TRBV27 and TRBJ1-5; TRBD1 aligns across 7 bases. J gave up 3 bases and V 6 bases, and 8 bases lay outside the gene matches. Per the germline V gene, CDR1 is MNHEY and CDR2 is SMNVEV (reference sequence). The CDR3 is 15 residues long. The CDR3 here is CASSHRGFINQPQHF. Here the CDR3 DNA reads TGTGCCAGCAGCCACAGGGGTTTTATCAATCAGCCCCAGCATTTT.

This chain joins TRBV7-2 and TRBJ1-1, with 7 bases aligning to TRBD1. The CDR3 sequence is 15 residues long. Germline assignment: CDR1 SGHTA and CDR2 FQGNSA. With 4 bases clipped from V and 4 bases from J, the junction kept 9 bases outside the gene matches. The CDR3 is CASSSRDSRSTEAFF. CDR3 in DNA: TGTGCCAGCAGCTCCCGGGACAGCAGGAGCACTGAAGCTTTCTTT. Drawing the rest from reference TRBV7-2 and TRBJ1-1, the complete variable domain is GAGVSQSPSNKVTEKGKDVELRCDPISGHTALYWYRQSLGQGLEFLIYFQGNSAPDKSGLPSDRFSAERTGGSVSTLTIQRTQQEDSAVYLCASSSRDSRSTEAFFGQGTRLTVV.

The J gene is TRBJ2-7, the V gene TRBV30; 11 bases map to TRBD1. V gave up 5 bases and J gave up 4 bases; unmatched junction bases: 10. Germline CDR1 reads GTSNPN; CDR2 reads SVGIG (reference sequence). The CDR3 has 15 amino acids. The CDR3 DNA reads as TGTGCCTGGGCCGTCGGGACAGGGGGTTTGTACGAGCAGTACTTC. Protein product: CAWAVGTGGLYEQYF.

The V call is TRBV29-1, the J call TRBJ2-2; D gene unclear. This CDR3 comprises 11 residues. Trimming removed 7 bases at V and 5 bases at J, with 8 bases between. Germline values: CDR1 SQVTM, CDR2 ANQGSEA. CDR3 sequence (DNA): TGCAGCGGCCATCAAACCGGGGAGCTGTTTTTT. It translates to CSGHQTGELFF.

The chain joins TRBV18 to TRBJ2-7; D gene uncertain. Looked up from germline, CDR1 is KGHSH and CDR2 is LQKENI. This CDR3 comprises 13 residues. V was pared by 3 bases and J by 7 bases, with 13 bases between. CDR3 residues: CASSPLGREEQYF. CDR3 nucleotide sequence: TGTGCCAGCTCACCCCTAGGACGCGAAGAGCAGTACTTC.

The rearrangement joins TRBV13 to TRBJ1-2; D uncertain. The CDR3 covers 13 residues. V lost 5 bases and J lost 6, with 13 bases in between. Looked up from germline, CDR1 is PRHDT and CDR2 is FYEKMQ (reference sequence). The CDR3, as DNA: TGTGCCAGCAGCCCACAACGACATGATGGCTACACCTTC. Amino acids: CASSPQRHDGYTF. Full variable domain (rest looked up from reference TRBV13 and TRBJ1-2): AAGVIQSPRHLIKEKRETATLKCYPIPRHDTVYWYQQGPGQDPQFLISFYEKMQSDKGSIPDRFSAQQFSDYHSELNMSSLELGDSALYFCASSPQRHDGYTFGSGTRLTVV.

The gene calls are TRBV30 and TRBJ1-1; D is perhaps TRBD1 (5 bases). V lost 1 base, J lost 2 bases, and 8 bases lay in between. In germline, CDR1 is GTSNPN, CDR2 SVGIG (reference sequence). The CDR3 spans 13 residues. The chain's CDR3 is CAWSGQRNTEAFF. CDR3 bases: TGTGCCTGGAGTGGACAGAGAAACACTGAAGCTTTCTTT. Full variable domain (remainder filled in from reference TRBV30 and TRBJ1-1): SQTIHQWPATLVQPVGSPLSLECTVEGTSNPNLYWYRQAAGRGLQLLFYSVGIGQISSEVPQNLSASRPQDRQFILSSKKLLLSDSGFYLCAWSGQRNTEAFFGQGTRLTVV.

The gene calls are TRBV2 and TRBJ2-5; 9 bases match TRBD1. V lost 5 bases and J lost 2; bases outside the gene matches: 12. The CDR3 runs to 17 residues. Germline V lookup: CDR1 SNHLY, CDR2 FYNNEI. CDR3: CASSFRGTGSVQETQYF. The CDR3 DNA follows: TGTGCCAGCAGTTTCAGAGGGACAGGGTCCGTTCAAGAGACCCAGTACTTC.

This chain joins TRBV18 and TRBJ2-7, with TRBD1 matching 7 bases. V trimming: 4 bases; J trimming: 3 bases; junction bases outside the gene matches: 0. There are 12 residues in the CDR3. Germline assignment: CDR1 KGHSH and CDR2 LQKENI. CDR3 sequence: CASSRDSYEQYF. In DNA form, the CDR3 reads TGTGCCAGCTCACGGGACAGCTACGAGCAGTACTTC.

This sequence joins TRBV15 and TRBJ2-6, with no clear D. The CDR3 is 15 residues long. V was clipped by 5 bases and J by 2 bases, with 10 bases between them. CDR1 LNHNV and CDR2 YYDKDF come from the germline V gene (reference sequence). CDR3 sequence: CATSPPGTGANVLTF. In DNA, the CDR3 is TGTGCCACCAGCCCTCCGGGTACTGGGGCCAACGTCCTGACTTTC.

This clone was counted a single time. The chain links TRBV15 to TRBJ1-2, with TRBD1 matching 10 bases. V was pared by 3 bases and J by 5 bases, with 3 bases of the junction left unmatched. The CDR3 covers 14 residues. Looked up from germline, CDR1 is LNHNV and CDR2 is YYDKDF (reference sequence). The CDR3 DNA is TGTGCCACCAGCAGCGACAGGGGGCAATATGGCTACACCTTC. Its translation: CATSSDRGQYGYTF.